Listed below are T cell receptor beta chains from one sample, sequenced in a study of cytomegalovirus exposure and HLA in healthy donors. Repertoires were generated with immunoSEQ multiplex PCR, while TCRdb's copy carries only in-frame clones and drops some. The sample has over 110,000 clones, more than 85% seen once. The sequencing input was PBMCs. These receptors came from a man between 18 and 29 years old in good health and CMV-seropositive. CDR3s include the opening cysteine and the closing phenylalanine or tryptophan. The order of the fields is clone size, V gene, J gene, D gene, CDR3 protein, CDR3 DNA. A D gene is named only where the DNA matches it firmly. Where a row states a size, it is once, few, many or the class of an expanded clone; other rows omit it.

>.|TRBV5-1|TRBJ2-7|TRBD2
CASRSGLATYEQYF
TGCGCCAGCAGGTCCGGACTAGCGACCTACGAGCAGTACTTC
>.|TRBV2|TRBJ1-5|TRBD1
CAGGQGNNQPQHF
TGTGCCGGGGGACAGGGGAACAATCAGCCCCAGCATTTT
>.|TRBV19|TRBJ2-7|TRBD1
CASSPHPGTGDEQYF
TGTGCCAGTAGTCCCCACCCCGGGACAGGGGACGAGCAGTACTTC
>.|TRBV28|TRBJ1-3|.
CAAATKGAGNTIYF
TGTGCCGCTGCCACGAAAGGGGCCGGAAACACCATATATTTT
>.|TRBV27|TRBJ2-1|.
CASSLVGGFYEQFF
TGTGCCAGCAGTTTGGTCGGGGGATTTTATGAGCAGTTCTTC
>.|TRBV19|TRBJ2-2|TRBD1
CASRTGGTGELFF
TGTGCCAGTAGGACAGGGGGCACCGGGGAGCTGTTTTTT
>.|TRBV6-1|TRBJ2-1|TRBD2
CASAGGPYNEQFF
TGTGCCAGCGCGGGAGGACCCTACAATGAGCAGTTCTTC
>.|TRBV20-1|TRBJ1-1|.
CSARDHTEAFF
TGCAGTGCTAGAGATCATACTGAAGCTTTCTTT
>.|TRBV2|TRBJ2-7|TRBD1
CASRERTGSGDEQYF
TGTGCCAGCAGGGAACGGACAGGGTCTGGCGACGAGCAGTACTTC
>.|TRBV11-2|TRBJ1-2|TRBD1
CASSLTGQGANGYTF
TGTGCCAGCAGCTTAACGGGACAGGGGGCGAATGGCTACACCTTC
>.|TRBV18|TRBJ2-5|TRBD2
CASSPGSGTSGGAQETQYF
TGTGCCAGCTCACCGGGCTCCGGGACTAGCGGGGGGGCCCAAGAGACCCAGTACTTC
>.|TRBV6-5|TRBJ2-5|.
CASSYRGQETQYF
TGTGCCAGCAGTTACAGGGGACAAGAGACCCAGTACTTC
>.|TRBV13|TRBJ2-7|TRBD1
CASSARGTGGHEQYF
TGTGCCAGCAGCGCAAGGGGGACAGGGGGCCACGAGCAGTACTTC
>.|TRBV11-3|TRBJ1-1|.
CASSQTTGPYTEAFF
TGTGCCAGCAGCCAAACGACAGGCCCCTACACTGAAGCTTTCTTT
>.|TRBV5-1|TRBJ1-4|.
CASRWGVQITTNEKLFF
TGCGCCAGCAGATGGGGGGTACAGATCACAACTAATGAAAAACTGTTTTTT
>.|TRBV14|TRBJ2-1|.
CASSPAGGLGGFSSYNEQFF
TGTGCCAGCAGCCCAGCCGGGGGGTTAGGGGGTTTCAGCTCCTACAATGAGCAGTTCTTC
>.|TRBV4-2|TRBJ2-3|.
CASSRRPAGRKVSSDTQYF
TGTGCCAGCAGCCGACGTCCTGCGGGGAGGAAGGTCTCTTCAGATACGCAGTATTTT
>.|TRBV18|TRBJ1-2|.
CASSPSPDKLSGYTF
TGTGCCAGCTCACCCTCCCCCGACAAGCTGAGTGGCTACACCTTC
>.|TRBV9|TRBJ2-1|.
CASSGFGAGGVDEQFF
TGTGCCAGCAGCGGGTTCGGTGCTGGAGGAGTCGATGAGCAGTTCTTC
>.|TRBV7-2|TRBJ2-7|.
CASSFGRGGSYEQYF
TGTGCCAGCAGCTTCGGTAGGGGGGGATCCTACGAGCAGTACTTC
>.|TRBV9|TRBJ2-7|TRBD1
CASSISSGQGSYEQYF
TGTGCCAGCAGCATCTCGTCCGGACAGGGCTCCTACGAGCAGTACTTC
>.|TRBV30|TRBJ1-5|.
CAWRSGSNQPQHF
TGTGCCTGGAGGTCAGGTAGTAATCAGCCCCAGCATTTT
>.|TRBV6-6|TRBJ1-5|.
CASSYSSPGTPQPQHF
TGTGCCAGCAGTTACTCGAGCCCCGGGACACCTCAGCCCCAGCATTTT
>.|TRBV10-3|TRBJ1-1|TRBD1
CAIRGGQSLNTEAFF
TGTGCCATCAGGGGGGGACAGTCTCTGAACACTGAAGCTTTCTTT
>.|TRBV19|TRBJ1-2|TRBD1
CASSIAPGQVYGYTF
TGTGCCAGTAGTATAGCACCCGGACAGGTATATGGCTACACCTTC
>.|TRBV9|TRBJ2-3|.
CASSVEQGSDTQYF
TGTGCCAGCAGCGTAGAGCAGGGATCAGATACGCAGTATTTT
>.|TRBV7-9|TRBJ1-1|.
CASRGGGQFSEAFF
TGTGCCAGCAGAGGGGGAGGGCAGTTCAGTGAAGCTTTCTTT
>.|TRBV2|TRBJ2-7|.
CASSDQQGIYEQYF
TGTGCCAGCAGTGATCAGCAGGGAATCTACGAGCAGTACTTC
>once|TRBV10-2|TRBJ1-1|.
CATKVVGDTEAFF
TGCGCCACCAAGGTGGTCGGGGACACTGAAGCTTTCTTT
>.|TRBV9|TRBJ2-3|TRBD2
CASSTGTSGGDTQYF
TGTGCCAGCAGTACCGGGACTAGCGGGGGAGATACGCAGTATTTT
>few|TRBV5-1|TRBJ2-5|TRBD2
CASSLSFGGTGETQYF
TGCGCCAGCAGCTTGAGCTTCGGGGGGACCGGAGAGACCCAGTACTTC
>.|TRBV9|TRBJ2-3|TRBD2
CASSVVAGGADTQYF
TGTGCCAGCAGCGTAGTGGCGGGGGGGGCAGATACGCAGTATTTT
>.|TRBV5-1|TRBJ1-1|.
CASSLGPLLNTEAFF
TGCGCCAGCAGCTTGGGTCCTCTACTGAACACTGAAGCTTTCTTT